This T cell receptor (beta chain) was captured by sequencing in a study of CD8 T cells in Susac syndrome. CDR1 LGHDT and CDR2 YNNKEL come from the germline V gene (reference sequence). Trimming cost V 1 base and J 2 bases, with 11 bases left between them. This CDR3 is built from 15 residues. Study outcomes and limitations: As acknowledged by the study, its TCR sequencing and HLA analysis included a relatively small number of individuals.

Note on this clonotype: What it binds is unknown.

With random hexamers, roughly 0.45 to 1 ug RNA was reverse transcribed. The method of amplification for TCR beta CDR3 was immunoSEQ multiplex PCR, covering 54 Vbeta and 13 Jbeta. MiXCR, run by TCRdb on the immunoSEQ multiplex PCR reads, gives a single entry per CDR3 protein. This table holds fewer than 250,000 distinct CDR3 sequences, roughly 92% found once. Specimen: CD8+ T cells from PBMCs. The genes are TRBV3-1 and TRBJ2-5; D is unresolved. The sequence derives from a human donor with multiple sclerosis. The DNA for the CDR3 is TGTGCCAGCAGCCAAGCCCCGGGCATGCAAGAGACCCAGTACTTC. It specifies CASSQAPGMQETQYF.